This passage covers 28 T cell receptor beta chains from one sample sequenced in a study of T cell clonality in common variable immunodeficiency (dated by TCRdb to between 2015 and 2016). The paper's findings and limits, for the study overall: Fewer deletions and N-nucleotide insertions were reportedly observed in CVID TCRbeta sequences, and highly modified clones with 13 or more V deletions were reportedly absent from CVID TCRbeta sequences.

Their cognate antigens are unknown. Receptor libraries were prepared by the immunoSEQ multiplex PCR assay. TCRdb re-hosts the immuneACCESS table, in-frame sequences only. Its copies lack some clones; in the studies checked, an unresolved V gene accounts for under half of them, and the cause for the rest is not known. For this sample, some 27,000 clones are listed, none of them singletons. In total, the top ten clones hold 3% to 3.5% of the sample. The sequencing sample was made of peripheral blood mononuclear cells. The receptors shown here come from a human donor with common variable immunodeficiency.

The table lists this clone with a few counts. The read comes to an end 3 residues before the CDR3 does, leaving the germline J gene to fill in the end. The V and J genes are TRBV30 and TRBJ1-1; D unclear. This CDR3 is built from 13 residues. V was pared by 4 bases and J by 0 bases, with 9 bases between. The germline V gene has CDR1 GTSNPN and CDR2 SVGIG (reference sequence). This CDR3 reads CAWNGLMNTEAFF. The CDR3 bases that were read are TGTGCCTGGAACGGACTGATGAACACTGAA.

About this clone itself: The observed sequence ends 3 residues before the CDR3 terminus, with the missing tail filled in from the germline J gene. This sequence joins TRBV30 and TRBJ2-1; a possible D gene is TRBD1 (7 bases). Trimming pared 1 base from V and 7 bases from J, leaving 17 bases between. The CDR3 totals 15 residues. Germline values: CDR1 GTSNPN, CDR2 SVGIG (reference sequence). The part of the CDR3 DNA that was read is TGTGCCTGGAGTGGAACAGGGGACTGGGGGAATGAG. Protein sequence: CAWSGTGDWGNE. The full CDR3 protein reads CAWSGTGDWGNEQFF.

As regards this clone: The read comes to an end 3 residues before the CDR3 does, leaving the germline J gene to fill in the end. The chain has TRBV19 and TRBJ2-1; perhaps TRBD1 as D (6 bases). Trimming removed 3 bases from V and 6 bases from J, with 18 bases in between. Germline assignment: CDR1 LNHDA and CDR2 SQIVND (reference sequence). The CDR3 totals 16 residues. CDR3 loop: CASSMGFRTAINEQFF. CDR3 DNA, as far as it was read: TGTGCCAGTAGTATGGGGTTTAGGACAGCAATCAATGAG.

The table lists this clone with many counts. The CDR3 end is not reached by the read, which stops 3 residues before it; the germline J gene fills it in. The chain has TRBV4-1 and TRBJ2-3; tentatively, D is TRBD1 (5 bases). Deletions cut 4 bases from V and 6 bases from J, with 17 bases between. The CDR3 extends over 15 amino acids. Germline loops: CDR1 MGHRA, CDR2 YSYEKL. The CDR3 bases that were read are TGCGCCAGCAGCCCCGGCAGGGTCTCCCACGATACG. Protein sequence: CASSPGRVSHDT. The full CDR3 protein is CASSPGRVSHDTQYF.

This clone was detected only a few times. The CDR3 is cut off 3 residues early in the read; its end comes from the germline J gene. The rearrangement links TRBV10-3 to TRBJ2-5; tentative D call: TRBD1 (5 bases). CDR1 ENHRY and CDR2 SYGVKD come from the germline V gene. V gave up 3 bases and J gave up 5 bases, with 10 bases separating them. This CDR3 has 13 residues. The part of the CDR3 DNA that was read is TGTGCCATCAGTGACAGGGCATCCGAGACC. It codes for CAISDRASET. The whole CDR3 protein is CAISDRASETQYF.

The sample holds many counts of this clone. The CDR3 region is CASSEGPQHF. CDR3 DNA (partial): TGTGCCAGCAGCGAGGGGCCC. The chain links TRBV6-2 or TRBV6-3 to TRBJ1-5; D remains ambiguous. The DNA ends 3 residues before the CDR3 does, and the rest of the CDR3 is filled in from the germline J gene. Trimming cost V 6 bases and J 9 bases, with 6 bases left between them. This CDR3 contains 10 residues. CDR1 MNHEY and CDR2 SVGEGT come from the germline V gene.

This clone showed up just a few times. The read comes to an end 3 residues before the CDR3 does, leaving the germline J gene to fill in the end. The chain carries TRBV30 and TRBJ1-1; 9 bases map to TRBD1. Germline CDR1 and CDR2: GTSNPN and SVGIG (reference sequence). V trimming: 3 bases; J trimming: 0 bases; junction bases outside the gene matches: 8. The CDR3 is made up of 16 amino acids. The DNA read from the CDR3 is TGTGCCTGGAGAAGAGGGACAGGGAGGATGAACACTGAA. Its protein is CAWRRGTGRMNTE. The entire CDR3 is CAWRRGTGRMNTEAFF.

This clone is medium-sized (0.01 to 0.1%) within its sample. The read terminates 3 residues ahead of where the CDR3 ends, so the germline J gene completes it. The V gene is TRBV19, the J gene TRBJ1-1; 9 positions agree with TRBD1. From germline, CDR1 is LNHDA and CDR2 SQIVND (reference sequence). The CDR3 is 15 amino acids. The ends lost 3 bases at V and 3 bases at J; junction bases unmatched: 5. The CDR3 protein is CASSIPTGGDTEAFF. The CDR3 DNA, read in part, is TGTGCCAGTAGTATCCCGACAGGGGGGGACACTGAA.

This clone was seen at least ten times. The CDR3 reads CSAPGLAARGTQYF. CDR3 DNA, as far as it was read: TGCAGTGCACCCGGACTAGCGGCCCGGGGGACC. The chain employs TRBV20-1 and TRBJ2-5; 10 bases are a match to TRBD2. The CDR3 goes on 3 residues after the read ends, and that part is filled in from the germline J gene. CDR3 length: 14 residues. V trimming: 6 bases; J trimming: 7 bases; junction bases outside the gene matches: 11. The V gene's germline CDR1 is DFQATT and CDR2 SNEGSKA (reference sequence).

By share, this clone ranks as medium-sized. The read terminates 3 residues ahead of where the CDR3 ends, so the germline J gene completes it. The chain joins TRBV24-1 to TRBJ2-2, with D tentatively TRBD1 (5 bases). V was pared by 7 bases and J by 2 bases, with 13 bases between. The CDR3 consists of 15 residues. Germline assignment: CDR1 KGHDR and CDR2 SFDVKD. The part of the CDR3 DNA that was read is TGTGCCACCAGACAGGTCTATCCTAACACCGGGGAG. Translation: CATRQVYPNTGE. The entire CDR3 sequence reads CATRQVYPNTGELFF.

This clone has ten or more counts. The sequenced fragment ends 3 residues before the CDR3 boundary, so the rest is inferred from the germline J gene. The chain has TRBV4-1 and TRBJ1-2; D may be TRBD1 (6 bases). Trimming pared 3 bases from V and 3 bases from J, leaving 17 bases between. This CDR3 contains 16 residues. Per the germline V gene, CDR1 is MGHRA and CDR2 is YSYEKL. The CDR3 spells CASSQIPTGHHYGYTF. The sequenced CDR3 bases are TGCGCCAGCAGCCAGATACCTACAGGGCATCACTATGGC.

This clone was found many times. The CDR3 DNA, read in part, is TGTGCCAGCTCACCTGGTTCTAGAACAGAGACC. This gives the protein CASSPGSRTET. The full CDR3 reads CASSPGSRTETQYF. The chain has TRBV18 and TRBJ2-5; D unresolved. The sequence runs out 3 residues before the end of the CDR3; the remainder is reconstructed from the germline J gene. V shed 3 bases and J shed 4 bases, with 12 bases lying between them. This CDR3 is built from 14 residues. From germline, CDR1 is KGHSH and CDR2 LQKENI.

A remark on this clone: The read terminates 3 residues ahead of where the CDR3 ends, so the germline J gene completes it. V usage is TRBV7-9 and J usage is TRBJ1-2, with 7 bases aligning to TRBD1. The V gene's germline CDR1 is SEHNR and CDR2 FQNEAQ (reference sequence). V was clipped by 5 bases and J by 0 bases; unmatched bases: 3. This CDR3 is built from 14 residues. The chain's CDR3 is CASSTQGSNYGYTF. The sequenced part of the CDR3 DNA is TGTGCCAGCAGCACACAGGGGTCTAACTATGGC.

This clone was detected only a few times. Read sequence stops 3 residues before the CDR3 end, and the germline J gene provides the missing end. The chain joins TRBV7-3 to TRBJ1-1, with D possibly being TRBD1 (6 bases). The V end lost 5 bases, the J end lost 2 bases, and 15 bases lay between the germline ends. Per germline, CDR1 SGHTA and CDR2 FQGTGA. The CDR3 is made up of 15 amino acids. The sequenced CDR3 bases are TGTGCCAGCAGCCCCCAAACAGGGTCCAACACTGAA. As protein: CASSPQTGSNTE. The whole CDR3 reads CASSPQTGSNTEAFF.

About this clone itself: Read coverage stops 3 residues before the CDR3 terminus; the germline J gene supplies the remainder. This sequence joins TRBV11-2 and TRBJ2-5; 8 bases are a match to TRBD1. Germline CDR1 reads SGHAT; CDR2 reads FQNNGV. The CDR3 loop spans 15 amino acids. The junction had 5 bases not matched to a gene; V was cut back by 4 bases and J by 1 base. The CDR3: CASSSGQGLQETQYF. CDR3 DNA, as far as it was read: TGTGCCAGCAGCTCCGGACAGGGACTCCAAGAGACC.

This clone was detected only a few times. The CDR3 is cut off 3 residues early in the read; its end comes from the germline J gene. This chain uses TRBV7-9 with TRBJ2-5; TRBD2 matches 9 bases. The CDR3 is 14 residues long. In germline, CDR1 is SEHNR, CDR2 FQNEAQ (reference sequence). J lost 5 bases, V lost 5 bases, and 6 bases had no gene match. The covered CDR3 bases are TGTGCCAGCAGCCTCCTGGCGGGGGGGGAGACC. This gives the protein CASSLLAGGET. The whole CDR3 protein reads CASSLLAGGETQYF.

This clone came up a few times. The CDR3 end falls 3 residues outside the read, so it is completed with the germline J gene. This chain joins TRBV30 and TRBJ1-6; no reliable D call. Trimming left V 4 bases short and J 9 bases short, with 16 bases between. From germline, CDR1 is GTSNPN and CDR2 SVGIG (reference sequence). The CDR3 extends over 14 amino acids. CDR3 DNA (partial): TGTGCCTGGATGAGCGTATTAGGTGGTTCACCC. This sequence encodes CAWMSVLGGSP. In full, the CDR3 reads CAWMSVLGGSPLHF.

The CDR3 region is CASILQGARTDTQYF. Incomplete CDR3 DNA: TGTGCCAGCATCCTACAGGGGGCGCGGACAGATACG. J is TRBJ2-3 and V is TRBV2; 9 nucleotides align to TRBD1. The sequence runs out 3 residues before the end of the CDR3; the remainder is reconstructed from the germline J gene. Unmatched junction bases numbered 8, after V lost 7 bases and J lost 3 bases. This CDR3 comprises 15 residues. Germline V CDR1 and CDR2: SNHLY, FYNNEI.

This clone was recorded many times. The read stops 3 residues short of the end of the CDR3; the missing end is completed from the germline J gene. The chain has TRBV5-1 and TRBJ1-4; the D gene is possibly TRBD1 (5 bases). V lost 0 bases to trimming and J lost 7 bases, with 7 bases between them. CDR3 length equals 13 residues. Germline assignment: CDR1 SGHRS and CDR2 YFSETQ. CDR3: CASSLVGGEKLFF. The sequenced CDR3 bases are TGCGCCAGCAGCTTGGTCGGGGGTGAAAAA.

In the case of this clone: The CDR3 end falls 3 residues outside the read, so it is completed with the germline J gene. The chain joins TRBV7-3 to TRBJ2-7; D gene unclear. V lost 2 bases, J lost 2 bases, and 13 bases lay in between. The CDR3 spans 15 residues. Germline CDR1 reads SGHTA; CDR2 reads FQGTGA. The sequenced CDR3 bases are TGTGCCAGCAGCTTAGGGCCTGCTTTGGCCTACGAG. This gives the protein CASSLGPALAYE. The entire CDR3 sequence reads CASSLGPALAYEQYF.

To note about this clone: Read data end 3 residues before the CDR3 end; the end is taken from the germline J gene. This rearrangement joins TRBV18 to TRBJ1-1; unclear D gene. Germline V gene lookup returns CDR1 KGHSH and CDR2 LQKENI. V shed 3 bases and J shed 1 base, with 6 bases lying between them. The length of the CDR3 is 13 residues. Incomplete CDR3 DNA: TGTGCCAGCTCACCGAACACGAACACTGAA. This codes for CASSPNTNTE. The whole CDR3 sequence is CASSPNTNTEAFF.

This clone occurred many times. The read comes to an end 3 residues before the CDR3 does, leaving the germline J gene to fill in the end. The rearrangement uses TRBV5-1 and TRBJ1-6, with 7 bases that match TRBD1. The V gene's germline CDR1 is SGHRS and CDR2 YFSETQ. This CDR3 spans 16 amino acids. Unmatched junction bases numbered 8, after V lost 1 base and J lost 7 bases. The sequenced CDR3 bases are TGCGCCAGCAGCTTGATACACAGGGGAGACAATTCACCC. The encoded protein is CASSLIHRGDNSP. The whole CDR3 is CASSLIHRGDNSPLHF.

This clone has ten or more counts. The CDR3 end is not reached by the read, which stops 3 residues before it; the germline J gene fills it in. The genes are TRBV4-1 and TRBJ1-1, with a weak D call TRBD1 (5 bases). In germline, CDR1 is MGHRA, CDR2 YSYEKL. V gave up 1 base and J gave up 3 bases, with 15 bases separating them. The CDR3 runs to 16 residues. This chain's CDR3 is CASSQAGLRGDTEAFF. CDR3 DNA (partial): TGCGCCAGCAGCCAAGCCGGGCTCAGAGGGGACACTGAA.

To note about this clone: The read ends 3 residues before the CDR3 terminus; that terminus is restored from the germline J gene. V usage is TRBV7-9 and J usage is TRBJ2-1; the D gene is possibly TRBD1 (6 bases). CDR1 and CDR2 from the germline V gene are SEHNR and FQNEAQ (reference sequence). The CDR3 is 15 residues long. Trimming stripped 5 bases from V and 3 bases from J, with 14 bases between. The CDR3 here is CASSPGTTLYNEQFF. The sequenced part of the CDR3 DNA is TGTGCCAGCAGCCCCGGGACAACTCTCTACAATGAG.

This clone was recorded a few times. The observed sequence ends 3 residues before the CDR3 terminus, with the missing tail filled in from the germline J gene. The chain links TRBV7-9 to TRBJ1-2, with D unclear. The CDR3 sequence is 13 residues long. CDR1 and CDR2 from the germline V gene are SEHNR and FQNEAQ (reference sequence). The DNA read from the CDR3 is TGTGCCAGCAGCTCAGGTGGAGCCGAAAGC. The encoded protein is CASSSGGAES. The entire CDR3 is CASSSGGAESYTF. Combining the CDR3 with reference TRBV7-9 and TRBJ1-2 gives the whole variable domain DTGVSQNPRHKITKRGQNVTFRCDPISEHNRLYWYRQTLGQGPEFLTYFQNEAQLEKSRLLSDRFSAERPKGSFSTLEIQRTEQGDSAMYLCASSSGGAESYTFGSGTRLTVV.

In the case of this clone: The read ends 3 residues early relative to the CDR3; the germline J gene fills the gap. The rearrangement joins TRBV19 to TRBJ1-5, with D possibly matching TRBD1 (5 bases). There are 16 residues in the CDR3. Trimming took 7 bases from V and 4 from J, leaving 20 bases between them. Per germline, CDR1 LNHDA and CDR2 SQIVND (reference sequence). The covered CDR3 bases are TGTGCCAGTATTCCTTTCAGCGGGGGGATGAATCAGCCC. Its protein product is CASIPFSGGMNQP. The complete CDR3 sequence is CASIPFSGGMNQPQHF.

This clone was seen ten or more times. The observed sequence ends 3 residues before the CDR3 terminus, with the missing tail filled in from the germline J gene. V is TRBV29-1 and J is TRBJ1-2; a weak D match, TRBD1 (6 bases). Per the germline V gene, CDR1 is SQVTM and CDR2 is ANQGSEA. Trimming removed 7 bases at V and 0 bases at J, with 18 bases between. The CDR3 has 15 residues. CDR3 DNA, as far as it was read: TGCAGCGCCACACCTTACAGGGATGCTAACTATGGC. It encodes CSATPYRDANYG. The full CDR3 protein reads CSATPYRDANYGYTF.

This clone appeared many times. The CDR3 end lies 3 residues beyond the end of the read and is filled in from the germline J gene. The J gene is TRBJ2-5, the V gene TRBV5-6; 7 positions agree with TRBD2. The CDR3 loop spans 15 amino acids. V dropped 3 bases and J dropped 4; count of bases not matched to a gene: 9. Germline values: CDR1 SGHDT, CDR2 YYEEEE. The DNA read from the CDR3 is TGTGCCAGCAGCTCCTTAGGAGGGGAGGGAGAGACC. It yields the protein CASSSLGGEGET. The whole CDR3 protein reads CASSSLGGEGETQYF. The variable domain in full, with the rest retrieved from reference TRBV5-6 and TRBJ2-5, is DAGVTQSPTHLIKTRGQQVTLRCSPKSGHDTVSWYQQALGQGPQFIFQYYEEEERQRGNFPDRFSGHQFPNYSSELNVNALLLGDSALYLCASSSLGGEGETQYFGPGTRLLVL.